The text below deals with one T cell receptor beta chain. This sample is part of a study of T-cell reconstitution after alpha-beta-depleted transplantation in children. The V gene's germline CDR1 is MNHEY and CDR2 SVGEGT. The CDR3 runs 13 residues. After removal of 8 bases from V and 6 bases from J, the junction contained 6 bases not matched to a gene. A TCRbeta library incorporating unique molecular identifiers was prepared. TCRdb called the PCR reads again in MiXCR, with one record for every CDR3 protein. This sample has about 610,000 distinct CDR3 sequences; under 12% occur once, and the top ten carry about 4.2%.

Sequences were derived from PBMCs from the stem cell graft donor, sampled from the stem cell graft. The chain combines TRBV6-2 or TRBV6-3 with TRBJ2-1; 8 nucleotides align to TRBD2. The receptor was isolated from a human donor who donated a stem cell graft to a child with acute myeloid leukemia. Here the CDR3 reads CASGGLVGNEQFF. The CDR3 DNA follows: TGTGCCAGCGGGGGACTAGTAGGCAATGAGCAGTTCTTC.